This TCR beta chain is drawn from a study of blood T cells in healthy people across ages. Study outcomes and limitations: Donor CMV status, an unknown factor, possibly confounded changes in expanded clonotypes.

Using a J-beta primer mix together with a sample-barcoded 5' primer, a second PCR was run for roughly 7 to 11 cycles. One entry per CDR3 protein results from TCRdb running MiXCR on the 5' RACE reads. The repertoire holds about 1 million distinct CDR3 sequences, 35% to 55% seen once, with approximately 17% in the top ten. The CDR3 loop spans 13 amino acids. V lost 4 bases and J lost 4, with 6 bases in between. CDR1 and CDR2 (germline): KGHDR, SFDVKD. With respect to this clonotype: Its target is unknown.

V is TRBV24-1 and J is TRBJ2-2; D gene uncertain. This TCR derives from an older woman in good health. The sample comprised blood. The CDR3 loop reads CATSDRTTGELFF. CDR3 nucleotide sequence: TGTGCCACCAGTGACCGGACCACCGGGGAGCTGTTTTTT.